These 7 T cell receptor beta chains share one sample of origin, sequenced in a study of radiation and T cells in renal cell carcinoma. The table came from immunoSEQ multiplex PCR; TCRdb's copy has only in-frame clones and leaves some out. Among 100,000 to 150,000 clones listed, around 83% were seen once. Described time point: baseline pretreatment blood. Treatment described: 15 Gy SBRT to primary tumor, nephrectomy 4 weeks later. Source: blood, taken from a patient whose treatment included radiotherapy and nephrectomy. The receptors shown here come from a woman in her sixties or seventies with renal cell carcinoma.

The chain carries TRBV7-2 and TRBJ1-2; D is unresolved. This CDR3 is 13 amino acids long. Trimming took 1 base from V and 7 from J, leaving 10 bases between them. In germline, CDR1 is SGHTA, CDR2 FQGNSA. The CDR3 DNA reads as TGTGCCAGCAGCTTAGGAGGGTTTAGTGGCTACACCTTC. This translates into CASSLGGFSGYTF.

The CDR3 DNA reads as TGTGCCAGCACCAACTACGAGCAGTACTTC. Its translation: CASTNYEQYF. V is TRBV27 and J is TRBJ2-7; D is unresolved. Germline CDR1 and CDR2: MNHEY and SMNVEV (reference sequence). V shed 7 bases and J shed 3 bases, with 4 bases lying between them. The CDR3 has 10 residues.

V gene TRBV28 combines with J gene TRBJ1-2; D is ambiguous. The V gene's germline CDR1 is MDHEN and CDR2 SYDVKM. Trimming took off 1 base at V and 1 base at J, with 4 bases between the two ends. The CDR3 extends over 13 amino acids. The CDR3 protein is CASSLLLNYGYTF. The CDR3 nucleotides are TGTGCCAGCAGTTTATTACTTAACTATGGCTACACCTTC.

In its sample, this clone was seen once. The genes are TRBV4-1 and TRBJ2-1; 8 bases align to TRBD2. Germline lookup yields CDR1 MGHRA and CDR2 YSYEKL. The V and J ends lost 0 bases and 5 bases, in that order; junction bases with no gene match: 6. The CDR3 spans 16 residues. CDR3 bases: TGCGCCAGCAGCCAAGAGGTAGCGGGACTTCACAATGAGCAGTTCTTC. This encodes CASSQEVAGLHNEQFF.

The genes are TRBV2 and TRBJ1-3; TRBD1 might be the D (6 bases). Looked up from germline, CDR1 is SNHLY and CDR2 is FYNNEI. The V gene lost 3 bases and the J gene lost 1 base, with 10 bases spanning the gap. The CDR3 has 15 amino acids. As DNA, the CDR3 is TGTGCCAGCAGTGACGTTAGGGGGTCTGGAAACACCATATATTTT. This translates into CASSDVRGSGNTIYF. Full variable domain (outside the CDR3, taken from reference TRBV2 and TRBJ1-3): EPEVTQTPSHQVTQMGQEVILRCVPISNHLYFYWYRQILGQKVEFLVSFYNNEISEKSEIFDDQFSVERPDGSNFTLKIRSTKLEDSAMYFCASSDVRGSGNTIYFGEGSWLTVV.

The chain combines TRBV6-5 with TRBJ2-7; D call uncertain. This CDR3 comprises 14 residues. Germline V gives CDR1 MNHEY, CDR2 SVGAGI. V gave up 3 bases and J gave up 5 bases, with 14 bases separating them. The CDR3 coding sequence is TGTGCCAGCAGTTATGCCCCTGGGTCTGACGAGCAGTACTTC. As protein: CASSYAPGSDEQYF.

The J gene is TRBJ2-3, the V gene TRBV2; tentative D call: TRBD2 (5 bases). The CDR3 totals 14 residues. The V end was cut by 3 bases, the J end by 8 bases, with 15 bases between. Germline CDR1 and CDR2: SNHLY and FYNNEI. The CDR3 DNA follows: TGTGCCAGCAGTGAGGACTCCTCCCGGGGTACGCAGTATTTT. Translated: CASSEDSSRGTQYF.